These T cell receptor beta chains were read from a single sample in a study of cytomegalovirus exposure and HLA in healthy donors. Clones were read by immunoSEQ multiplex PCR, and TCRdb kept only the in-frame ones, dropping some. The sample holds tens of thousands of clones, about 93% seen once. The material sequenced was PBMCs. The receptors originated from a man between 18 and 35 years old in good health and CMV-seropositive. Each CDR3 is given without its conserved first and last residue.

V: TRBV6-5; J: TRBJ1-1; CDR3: ASSYSIWTGNEAF
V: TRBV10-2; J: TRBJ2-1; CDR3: ASRSGLAGVNEQF
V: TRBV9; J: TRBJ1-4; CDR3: ASSGQFNEKLF
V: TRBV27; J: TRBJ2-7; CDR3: ASSLSRTGLYEQY
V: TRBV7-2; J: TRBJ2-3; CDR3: ASSLLGLAGTDTQY
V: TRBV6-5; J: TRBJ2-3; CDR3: ASKGPGGSTDTQY
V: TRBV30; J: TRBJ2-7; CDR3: AWSDLNRDREDEQY
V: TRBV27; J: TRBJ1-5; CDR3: ASSLTGIYSNQPQH
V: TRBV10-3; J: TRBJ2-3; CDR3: ATAQGASTDTQY
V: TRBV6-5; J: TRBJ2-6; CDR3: ASSDNSGANVLT
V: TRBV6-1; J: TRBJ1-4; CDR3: ASSGGFEKLF
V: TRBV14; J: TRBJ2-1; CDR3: ASSQPGLAGLRYSYNEQF
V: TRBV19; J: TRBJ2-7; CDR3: AIPAYEQY
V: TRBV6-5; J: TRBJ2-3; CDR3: ARRTSRRTDTQY
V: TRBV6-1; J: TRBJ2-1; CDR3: ASKGGTSGYNEQF
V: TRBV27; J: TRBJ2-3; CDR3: ASSRLGTSLRVDTQY
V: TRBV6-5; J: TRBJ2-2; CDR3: ASRWPGTGELF
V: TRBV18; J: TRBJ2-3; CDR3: ASSLTGIVSGTQY
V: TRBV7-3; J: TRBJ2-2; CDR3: ASSLAGVGTGELF
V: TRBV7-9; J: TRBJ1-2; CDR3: ASSGSGASGGGYT
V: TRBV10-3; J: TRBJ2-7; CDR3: AISEEGRGSGEQY
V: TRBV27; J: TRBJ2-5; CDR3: ASSPWTSGTETQY
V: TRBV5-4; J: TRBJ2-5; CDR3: ASSYGGNSQETQY
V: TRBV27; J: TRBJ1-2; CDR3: ASRGQAYGYT
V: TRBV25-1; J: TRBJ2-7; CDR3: ASRGTSGTYEQY
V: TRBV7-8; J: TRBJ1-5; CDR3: ASSLEPSTNQPQH
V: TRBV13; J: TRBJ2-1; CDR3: ASSARLMLAGGSYNEQF
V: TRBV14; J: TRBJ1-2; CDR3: ASSPHFPYGYT
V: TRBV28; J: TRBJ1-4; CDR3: ASSPTHGTGEEKLF
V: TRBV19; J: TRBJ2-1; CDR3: ASRPAPMGRNEQF
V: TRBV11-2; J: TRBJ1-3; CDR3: ASSNLRTGTGNTIY
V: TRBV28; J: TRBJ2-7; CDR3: ASKRSREQY
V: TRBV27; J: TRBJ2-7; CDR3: ASSLSKGAYEQY
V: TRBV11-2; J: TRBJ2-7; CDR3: ASSPRGLAGRSEQY
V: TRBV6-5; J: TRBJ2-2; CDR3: ASRELETGELF
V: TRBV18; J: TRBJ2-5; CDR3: ASSPRQETQY
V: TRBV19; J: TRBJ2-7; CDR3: ASSIDGTSGVSYEQY
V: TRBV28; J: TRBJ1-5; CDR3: ASSLGTGNRH
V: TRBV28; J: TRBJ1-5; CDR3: ASSPSAGHLYQPQH
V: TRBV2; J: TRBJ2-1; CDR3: ASSEDSNEQF
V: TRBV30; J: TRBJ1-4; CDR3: AWSFRTGEEKLF
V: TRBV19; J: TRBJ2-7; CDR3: ASSIDRDRIYEQY
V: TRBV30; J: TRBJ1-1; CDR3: AWQGGTGLGTEAF